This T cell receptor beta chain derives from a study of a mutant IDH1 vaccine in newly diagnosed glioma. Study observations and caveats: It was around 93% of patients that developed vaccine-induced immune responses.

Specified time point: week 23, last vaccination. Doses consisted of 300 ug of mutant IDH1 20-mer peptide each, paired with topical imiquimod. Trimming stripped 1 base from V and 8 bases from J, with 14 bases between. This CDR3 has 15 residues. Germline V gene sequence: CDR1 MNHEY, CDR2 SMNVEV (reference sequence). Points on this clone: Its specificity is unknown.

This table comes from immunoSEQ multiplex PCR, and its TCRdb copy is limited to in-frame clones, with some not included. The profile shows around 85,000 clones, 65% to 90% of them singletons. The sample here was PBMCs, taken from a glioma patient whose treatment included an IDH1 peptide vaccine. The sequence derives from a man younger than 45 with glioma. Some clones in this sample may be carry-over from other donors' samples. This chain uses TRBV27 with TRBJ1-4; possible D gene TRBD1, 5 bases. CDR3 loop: CASSLFGGGGEKLFF. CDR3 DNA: TGTGCCAGCAGTTTATTTGGGGGTGGTGGAGAAAAACTGTTTTTT. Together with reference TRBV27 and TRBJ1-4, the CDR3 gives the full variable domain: EAQVTQNPRYLITVTGKKLTVTCSQNMNHEYMSWYRQDPGLGLRQIYYSMNVEVTDKGDVPEGYKVSRKEKRNFPLILESPSPNQTSLYFCASSLFGGGGEKLFFGSGTQLSVL.